This TCR beta chain was sequenced in a study of blood T cells in healthy people across ages. The CDR3 spans 15 residues. CDR1 is SGHRS and CDR2 is YFSETQ in the germline V gene. V lost 7 bases, J lost 5 bases, and 19 bases lay in between. Sample-barcoded 5' priming and a J-beta primer mix drove a second PCR of about 6 to 12 cycles. A single record per CDR3 protein comes from TCRdb applying MiXCR to the 5' RACE reads. Altogether about 1.4 million distinct CDR3 sequences are present, around 55% being singletons, with the ten largest covering 6.5% to 8.5%. Study results and limitations: Estimated diversity that came from one million T cells was considered an underestimate. Diversity was higher, and naive CD4+ cells more numerous, in long-lived donors than in aged donors.

Regarding this clonotype: The target antigen is unknown.

The V gene is TRBV5-1, the J gene TRBJ2-1, with D perhaps being TRBD1 or TRBD2 (5 bases each). Sequenced sample: blood. This receptor was obtained from a man aged 18 to 30 in good health. The CDR3 DNA reads as TGCGCCAGCGCAACTGTAGCCGGGGCGAACAATGAGCAGTTCTTC. It encodes CASATVAGANNEQFF. The full variable domain, with the rest looked up from reference TRBV5-1 and TRBJ2-1, is KAGVTQTPRYLIKTRGQQVTLSCSPISGHRSVSWYQQTPGQGLQFLFEYFSETQRNKGNFPGRFSGRQFSNSRSEMNVSTLELGDSALYLCASATVAGANNEQFFGPGTRLTVL.